This T cell receptor beta chain was documented in a study of technical replicates of blood from a few donors. The V end lost 1 base, the J end lost 8 bases, and 15 bases lay between the germline ends. The germline V gene encodes CDR1 SGHNT and CDR2 YYREEE (reference sequence). The CDR3 runs to 14 residues. Here immunoSEQ multiplex PCR was the method, and the copy in TCRdb shows in-frame clones only, minus some. The data hold some 80,000 clones, with 95% observed a single time. Material: T cells isolated from PBMCs. The source of this sequence is a human donor in good health. This chain links TRBV5-4 with TRBJ1-2; D gene uncertain. The DNA for the CDR3 is TGTGCCAGCAGCTTGCTTTCAAAGTTTGAGGGCTACACCTTC. Translating gives CASSLLSKFEGYTF.